The clone carrying this TCR beta chain was seen many times. Its specificity is not known. Each CDR3 protein gets one entry after TCRdb re-called the 5' RACE reads with MiXCR. Here the sample spans around 29,000 distinct CDR3 sequences, around 10% being singletons. CDR3 length equals 15 residues. Germline V gene sequence: CDR1 DFQATT, CDR2 SNEGSKA (reference sequence). V was clipped by 6 bases and J by 4 bases; unmatched bases: 9. These data come from a study of neurological immune-mediated disorders. The study, taken as a whole, reports: Multiple sclerosis, the disease with the least TCR clonal expansion, fell below healthy controls, whereas HTLV-1-associated myelopathy showed the most.

What was sequenced was PBMCs. The V gene is TRBV20-1, the J gene TRBJ2-1; 10 bases line up with TRBD1. The sequence was collected from an older woman in good health. The CDR3 DNA reads TGCAGTGCAACCTCCGGGACAGGGGCTTACAATGAGCAGTTCTTC. Its translation is CSATSGTGAYNEQFF.